These 2 T cell receptor beta chains came from one sample sequenced in a study of neurological immune-mediated disorders. Each CDR3 protein is one row after TCRdb ran MiXCR on the 5' RACE reads. The sample has roughly 45,000 distinct CDR3 sequences, less than 4% seen once. Sequenced input: PBMCs. These receptors were taken from a woman between 50 and 59 years old with multiple sclerosis.

This clonotype was counted many times. This rearrangement joins TRBV3-1 to TRBJ1-6, with 11 bases identical to TRBD1. Trimming took 2 bases from V and 9 from J; bases not matched to a gene: 3. CDR1 and CDR2 (germline): LGHDT, YNNKEL (reference sequence). The CDR3 has 15 amino acids. The CDR3 nucleotides are TGTGCCAGCAGCCAACTGGGGACAGGGGGTTCACCCCTCCACTTT. Translation: CASSQLGTGGSPLHF.

Details on this clonotype: One base away lies a much larger clone, so this may be a sequencing read error. The V call is TRBV7-6, the J call TRBJ2-1, with 9 bases matching TRBD2. This CDR3 has 12 amino acids. Germline CDR1 SGHVS, CDR2 FNYEAQ. DNA for the CDR3: TGTGTCAGCAGCCAAATAGCGGGGGTGCAGTTCTTC. It yields the protein CVSSQIAGVQFF.